This T cell receptor beta chain derives from a study of CD8+ T cells in alopecia areata. The CDR3 runs to 15 residues. CDR1 is SGHNT, CDR2 YYREEE, per germline (reference sequence). With V trimmed by 2 bases and J by 7 bases, 7 bases remained unmatched. Extracted RNA was reverse transcribed, and the resulting cDNA served as sequencing template. The assay was immunoSEQ multiplex PCR, and TCRdb's table has in-frame clones only and misses some. The profile shows under 70,000 clones, about 96% of them singletons. Source: CD8+ T cells sorted from blood, taken at week 0. This receptor was obtained from a human donor with alopecia areata. This chain connects TRBV5-4 to TRBJ2-1; the match to TRBD2 covers 9 bases. Written as DNA, the CDR3 is TGTGCCAGCAGCTTCGGGCGGGGGGGCCCAAATGAGCAGTTCTTC. Encoded protein: CASSFGRGGPNEQFF. Full variable domain (remainder filled in from reference TRBV5-4 and TRBJ2-1): ETGVTQSPTHLIKTRGQQVTLRCSSQSGHNTVSWYQQALGQGPQFIFQYYREEENGRGNFPPRFSGLQFPNYSSELNVNALELDDSALYLCASSFGRGGPNEQFFGPGTRLTVL.